A single T cell receptor (beta chain) is shown here with its context. The source of the sample is a study of cytomegalovirus exposure and HLA in healthy donors. The PCR made use of 60 Vbeta and 13 Jbeta primers. Here immunoSEQ multiplex PCR was the method, and the copy in TCRdb shows in-frame clones only, minus some. The sample yields fewer than 90,000 clones, 70% to 80% seen once. The germline V gene has CDR1 SGHNT and CDR2 YYREEE (reference sequence). The junction had 4 bases not matched to a gene; V was cut back by 4 bases and J by 9 bases. CDR3 length: 12 amino acids. The source is a woman between 40 and 55 years old in good health and CMV-seropositive. This chain joins TRBV5-4 and TRBJ1-1; 9 bases agree with TRBD1. The source material was PBMCs. CDR3 DNA sequence: TGTGCCAGCAGCCCCGGACAGGGGAAAGCTTTCTTT. Translated, it gives CASSPGQGKAFF.